This entry describes one TCR beta chain. The V gene end was trimmed by 3 bases and the J gene end by 3 bases; junction bases not matched to a gene: 2. The CDR3 runs 15 residues. From germline, CDR1 is SGHKS and CDR2 YYEKEE (reference sequence). These data come from a study of blood T cell repertoires in COVID-19. Study-level background: Nucleic acid was either cDNA or gDNA, and it came from T cells, B-cell-depleted T cells, or PBMCs.

Authors' analysis steps: Reference gene primer amplification gave nucleated cell count estimates. Generated by immunoSEQ multiplex PCR, the TCRdb table keeps only in-frame clones and is missing some. V, J and clone size are those of that table, while D and trimming were read from the DNA. The data show about 75,000 clones, with roughly 90% seen just once and around 6.3% held by the top ten. The chain combines TRBV5-5 with TRBJ2-1, with 11 bases that match TRBD2. Input material: peripheral blood. This clonotype was sampled from a woman between 45 and 60 years old with acute or convalescent COVID-19. DNA for the CDR3: TGTGCCAGCAGCTGGGGACTAGCGGACTACAATGAGCAGTTCTTC. Its protein is CASSWGLADYNEQFF.